This entry features one T cell receptor beta chain sequence. This clonotype was observed at least ten times. Its antigen is still unknown. Base qualities are not at hand, and no much larger clone is one base apart. Libraries came from PCR. The instrument was an Illumina HiSeq 2500. To normalize quantification of the TCRbeta repertoire, the TCR libraries were built with molecular barcoding that relied on unique molecular identifiers. TCRdb ran its own pipeline on the public reads, namely fastp trimming at Q25 and MiXCR clone calling, and kept in-frame beta chains. Under each unique CDR3 protein, matching rows form one entry showing the most common genes and DNA. Here the sample has some 300,000 distinct CDR3 sequences; about 9.4% occur a single time. Clones ranked in the top ten supply roughly 7.1% of the sample. The sample's treatment or condition, from its label and the paper: allogeneic hematopoietic cell transplantation with graft depleted of TCRalphabeta T cells and CD19 B cells. The children who served as transplant recipients had been given grafts of TCRalphabeta/CD19-depleted allogeneic hematopoietic cells.

Trimming removed 5 bases from V and 5 bases from J; the gene matches leave 9 bases unexplained. According to the germline V gene, CDR1 reads SGHRS and CDR2 reads YFSETQ. There are 15 amino acids in the CDR3, from cysteine to phenylalanine inclusive. Here the CDR3 DNA is all that survives: 45 bases in frame from base 1. This entry comes from a study of T-cell reconstitution after alpha-beta-depleted transplantation in children (TCRdb year 2016). Regarding the study in general: The study quantitatively tracked T-cell immune reconstitution after TCRalphabeta/CD19-depleted allogeneic hematopoietic cell transplantation in children using TCR repertoire profiling. The paper's findings and limits, for the study overall: Over the following months the frequencies of hyperexpanded clones went down, and after one year T-cell counts and TCRbeta diversity were mostly credited to newly produced T cells. Apparently early alphabetaT-cell count recovery about two months after transplant reportedly relied on only several hundred rapidly expanded clones derived from non-depleted graft cells. In some patients, high TCRbeta diversity at day 60 was attributed to recipient T cells and intrathymic progenitors that had survived conditioning.

This sequence was found in a boy younger than two with acute myeloid leukemia, due to receive a stem cell transplant. The sample consisted of PBMCs, taken before TCRalphabeta/CD19-depleted stem cell transplant. In this chain, TRBV5-1 is recombined with TRBJ2-5; 10 bases in the middle match TRBD2. CDR3 sequence: CASRSGTSVWETQYF. The bases read TGCGCCAGCAGGTCCGGGACTAGCGTGTGGGAGACCCAGTACTTC.